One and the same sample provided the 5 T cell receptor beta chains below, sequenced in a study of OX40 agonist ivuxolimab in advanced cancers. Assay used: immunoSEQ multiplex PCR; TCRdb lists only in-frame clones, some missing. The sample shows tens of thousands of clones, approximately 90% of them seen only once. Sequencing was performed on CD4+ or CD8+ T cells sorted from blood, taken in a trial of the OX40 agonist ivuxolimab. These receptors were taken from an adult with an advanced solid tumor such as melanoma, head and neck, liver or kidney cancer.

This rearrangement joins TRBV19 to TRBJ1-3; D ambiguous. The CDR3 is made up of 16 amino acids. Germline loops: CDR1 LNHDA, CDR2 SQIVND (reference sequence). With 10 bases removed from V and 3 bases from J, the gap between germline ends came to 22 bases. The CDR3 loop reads CATTKEGVGIGNTIYF. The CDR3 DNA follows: TGTGCCACCACGAAGGAAGGAGTGGGGATTGGAAACACCATATATTTT.

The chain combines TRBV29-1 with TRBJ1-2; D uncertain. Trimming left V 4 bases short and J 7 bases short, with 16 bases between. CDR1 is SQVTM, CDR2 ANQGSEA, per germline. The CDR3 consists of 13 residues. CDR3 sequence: CSVGPAIGSGYTF. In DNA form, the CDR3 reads TGCAGCGTTGGACCTGCCATAGGGAGTGGCTACACCTTC.

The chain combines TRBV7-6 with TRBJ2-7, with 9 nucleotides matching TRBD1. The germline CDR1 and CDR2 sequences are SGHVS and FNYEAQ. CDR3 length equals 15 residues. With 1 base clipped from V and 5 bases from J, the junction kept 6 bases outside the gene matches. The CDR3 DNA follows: TGTGCCAGCAGCTTAGTGGGGACAGGGTTTCACGAGCAGTACTTC. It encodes CASSLVGTGFHEQYF.

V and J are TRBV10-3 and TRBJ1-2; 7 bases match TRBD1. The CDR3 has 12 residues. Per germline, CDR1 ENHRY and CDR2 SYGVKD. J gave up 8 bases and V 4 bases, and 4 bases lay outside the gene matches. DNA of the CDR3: TGTGCCATCAGTGCGGCAGGGGGGGGCTACACCTTC. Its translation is CAISAAGGGYTF.

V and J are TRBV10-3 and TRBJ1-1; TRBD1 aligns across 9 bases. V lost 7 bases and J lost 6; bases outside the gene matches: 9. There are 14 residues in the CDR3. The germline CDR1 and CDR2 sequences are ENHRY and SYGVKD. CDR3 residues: CAITGDRDGSEAFF. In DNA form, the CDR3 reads TGTGCCATCACCGGGGACAGGGATGGGTCTGAAGCTTTCTTT.